This entry concerns a single T cell receptor beta chain. The CDR3 extends over 14 amino acids. The V gene's germline CDR1 is ENHRY and CDR2 SYGVKD. Deletions cut 10 bases from V and 2 bases from J, with 18 bases between. Investigators isolated RNA and reverse transcribed it into cDNA to act as the sequencing template. The method was immunoSEQ multiplex PCR; TCRdb's version includes in-frame clones alone and lacks a portion of them. The sample has roughly 150,000 clones, 55% seen once. PBMCs yielded sorted CD4+ and CD8+ T cells. This sample is drawn from a study of CD8+ T cells in alopecia areata. Sample: CD4+ T cells sorted from blood. The chain couples TRBV10-3 to TRBJ2-7; D may be TRBD2 (6 bases). This receptor was identified in a human donor in good health. CDR3: CATAGQRATYEQYF. The CDR3 DNA reads TGTGCCACCGCTGGCCAGCGGGCAACCTACGAGCAGTACTTC.